This T cell receptor (beta chain) derives from a study of early T cells in non-severe SARS-CoV-2 infection. Study details: Sequenced material consisted of bulk RNA (from unsorted whole blood), and chains were unpaired. Study results and caveats: The study's VDJdb matching favored anti-spike CD8 responses and missed private and CD4 specificities.

This clonotype was recorded many times. Its cognate antigen is unknown. The V end was cut by 5 bases, the J end by 6 bases, with 13 bases between. CDR3 length equals 14 residues. Unique molecular identifiers were affixed to single, distinct cDNA molecules. TCRdb ran MiXCR on the 5' RACE reads and lists one entry per CDR3 protein. This sample has tens of thousands of distinct CDR3 sequences, with around 9.7% found just once. This sequence joins TRBV12-3 or TRBV12-4 and TRBJ2-2, with D hard to call. The source of this sequence is an adult who was a healthcare worker with PCR-confirmed SARS-CoV-2 infection or an uninfected control (not recorded which). Source material: whole blood. The CDR3 coding sequence is TGTGCCAGCAGTCCCGACGACTGGTCCGGGGAGCTGTTTTTT. This codes for CASSPDDWSGELFF.